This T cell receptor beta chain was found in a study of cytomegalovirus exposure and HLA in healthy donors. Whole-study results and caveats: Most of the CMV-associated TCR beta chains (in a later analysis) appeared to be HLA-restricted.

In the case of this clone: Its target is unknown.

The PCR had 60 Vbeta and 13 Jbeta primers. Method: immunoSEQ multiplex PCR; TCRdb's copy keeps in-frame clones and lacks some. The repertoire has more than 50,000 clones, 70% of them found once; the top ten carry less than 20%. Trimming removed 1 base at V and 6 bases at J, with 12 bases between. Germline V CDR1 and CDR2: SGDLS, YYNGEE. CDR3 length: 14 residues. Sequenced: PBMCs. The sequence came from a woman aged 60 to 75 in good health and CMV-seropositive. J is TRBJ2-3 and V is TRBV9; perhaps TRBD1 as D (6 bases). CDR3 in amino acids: CASSVSPGEDTQYF. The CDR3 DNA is TGTGCCAGCAGCGTATCGCCAGGGGAGGATACGCAGTATTTT. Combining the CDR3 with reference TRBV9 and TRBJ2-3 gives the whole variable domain DSGVTQTPKHLITATGQRVTLRCSPRSGDLSVYWYQQSLDQGLQFLIQYYNGEERAKGNILERFSAQQFPDLHSELNLSSLELGDSALYFCASSVSPGEDTQYFGPGTRLTVL.